These 15 T cell receptor beta chains were sequenced from one sample in a study of cytomegalovirus exposure and HLA in healthy donors. Libraries were prepared by immunoSEQ multiplex PCR; TCRdb keeps only in-frame clonotypes and omits some of them. Counted here are roughly 250,000 clones, 70% to 90% occurring once; the ten biggest clones make up less than 1.5%. Sample: PBMCs. All receptors come from a woman in her 30s in good health and CMV-seropositive.

The J gene is TRBJ1-5, the V gene TRBV7-2, with 11 bases matching TRBD1. The length of the CDR3 is 17 residues. Germline trimming cut 3 bases from V and 7 bases from J; bases unmatched to any gene: 11. Germline values: CDR1 SGHTA, CDR2 FQGNSA. The CDR3 loop reads CASSFSRTGGPSQPQHF. CDR3 nucleotides: TGTGCCAGCAGCTTTTCTAGGACAGGGGGCCCAAGCCAGCCCCAGCATTTT.

Only one count was recorded for this clone. This chain connects TRBV6-1 to TRBJ1-1; D call uncertain. Trimming shortened V by 6 bases and J by 4 bases, and 18 bases separated the two germline ends. This CDR3 region has 15 residues. CDR1 and CDR2 (germline): MNHNS, SASEGT. In nucleotides, the CDR3 is TGTGCCAGCAGGGAAAACGGGGAGGGTTTCACTGAAGCTTTCTTT. Translated, it gives CASRENGEGFTEAFF.

The chain recombines TRBV7-6 with TRBJ2-7; possible D gene TRBD1, 5 bases. Trimming stripped 5 bases from V and 4 bases from J, with 30 bases between. The CDR3 length is 19 residues. Looked up from germline, CDR1 is SGHVS and CDR2 is FNYEAQ. In DNA form, the CDR3 reads TGTGCCAGCAGCCCGACTTTAATGGGGCCTCAGGCTTCAGTTTACGAGCAGTACTTC. It encodes CASSPTLMGPQASVYEQYF.

This rearrangement joins TRBV5-1 to TRBJ1-3; D is unclear. Trimming removed 4 bases at V and 0 bases at J, with 11 bases between. The CDR3 is 15 amino acids. Germline V gives CDR1 SGHRS, CDR2 YFSETQ. CDR3 residues: CASSPTPNSGNTIYF. The CDR3 DNA is TGCGCCAGCAGCCCGACTCCCAACTCTGGAAACACCATATATTTT.

This clone was detected once. The chain combines TRBV19 with TRBJ1-2; TRBD1 matches at 8 bases. Losses at the gene ends were 6 bases for V and 8 bases for J; bases not matched to a gene: 11. CDR3 length: 14 amino acids. Per germline, CDR1 LNHDA and CDR2 SQIVND (reference sequence). This chain's CDR3 is CASRFVGQAIGYTF. The DNA of the CDR3 is TGTGCCAGTAGGTTCGTGGGACAGGCAATAGGCTACACCTTC.

The gene calls are TRBV5-4 and TRBJ2-5; 7 bases align to TRBD1. Germline lookup yields CDR1 SGHNT and CDR2 YYREEE (reference sequence). This CDR3 comprises 17 residues. Trimming cost V 0 bases and J 0 bases; bases outside gene matches: 8. CDR3 sequence (DNA): TGTGCCAGCAGCTTGGCCCGTAGGGACAGAAACCAAGAGACCCAGTACTTC. Its translation is CASSLARRDRNQETQYF.

This rearrangement joins TRBV6-5 to TRBJ2-7; 7 bases are shared with TRBD1. The CDR3 loop spans 16 amino acids. The V and J ends lost 0 bases and 3 bases, in that order; junction bases with no gene match: 8. Germline V lookup: CDR1 MNHEY, CDR2 SVGAGI. DNA for the CDR3: TGTGCCAGCAGTTACTCCGGACAGGCCCTTAACTACGAGCAGTACTTC. Protein product: CASSYSGQALNYEQYF.

A remark on this clone: In the same sample, other DNA sequences code for this CDR3. The gene calls are TRBV6-5 and TRBJ2-7, with 7 nucleotides matching TRBD1. CDR1 is MNHEY and CDR2 is SVGAGI in the germline V gene. Trimming took 6 bases from V and 6 from J; bases not matched to a gene: 5. This CDR3 region has 12 residues. The CDR3 here is CASSRTGAEQYF. The DNA of the CDR3 is TGTGCCAGCAGCCGAACAGGGGCCGAGCAGTACTTC.

The rearrangement links TRBV15 to TRBJ2-7; a weak D match, TRBD2 (6 bases). V dropped 1 base and J dropped 3 bases, with 7 bases sitting between them. From germline, CDR1 is LNHNV and CDR2 YYDKDF (reference sequence). The CDR3 totals 13 residues. This CDR3 reads CATSRVSGYEQYF. The CDR3 DNA reads TGTGCCACCAGCAGAGTTAGCGGCTACGAGCAGTACTTC.

The rearrangement links TRBV7-9 to TRBJ1-2; a weak D match, TRBD1 (6 bases). V was clipped by 6 bases and J by 6 bases, with 14 bases between them. Germline lookup yields CDR1 SEHNR and CDR2 FQNEAQ (reference sequence). The length of the CDR3 is 13 residues. CDR3 in amino acids: CASSWAQGNGYTF. The CDR3 bases are TGTGCCAGCAGTTGGGCCCAGGGGAATGGCTACACCTTC.

The V call is TRBV6-5, the J call TRBJ2-1, with 7 bases that match TRBD2. The V gene end was trimmed by 0 bases and the J gene end by 7 bases; junction bases not matched to a gene: 9. Germline loops: CDR1 MNHEY, CDR2 SVGAGI. The CDR3 has 16 residues. The CDR3 is CASSYSRLTSRNEQFF. CDR3 DNA: TGTGCCAGCAGTTACTCCCGACTGACTAGCAGGAATGAGCAGTTCTTC.

This chain connects TRBV27 to TRBJ2-5; 12 positions agree with TRBD2. Germline V gives CDR1 MNHEY, CDR2 SMNVEV (reference sequence). This CDR3 has 15 amino acids. The J segment lost 4 bases and the V segment lost 3 bases, leaving 3 bases of the junction unmatched. CDR3 DNA: TGTGCCAGCAGTTTTTGGGGACTAGCGGGAGAGACCCAGTACTTC. Protein sequence: CASSFWGLAGETQYF.

The CDR3, as DNA: TGCGCCAGCAGCTCTGGGACACCCGGCGGGACCCAGTACTTC. Translating it yields CASSSGTPGGTQYF. The rearrangement uses TRBV5-1 and TRBJ2-5; weak D call: TRBD1 (6 bases). Trimming removed 3 bases from V and 7 bases from J, with 16 bases in between. Germline CDR1 and CDR2: SGHRS and YFSETQ. The CDR3 runs 14 residues. Together with reference TRBV5-1 and TRBJ2-5, the CDR3 gives the full variable domain: KAGVTQTPRYLIKTRGQQVTLSCSPISGHRSVSWYQQTPGQGLQFLFEYFSETQRNKGNFPGRFSGRQFSNSRSEMNVSTLELGDSALYLCASSSGTPGGTQYFGPGTRLLVL.

V is TRBV28 and J is TRBJ1-4; D gene uncertain. Germline CDR1 MDHEN, CDR2 SYDVKM. V was pared by 8 bases and J by 11 bases, with 9 bases between. CDR3 length: 10 residues. CDR3 nucleotides: TGTGCCAGCGCTCGCAGGAAACTGTTTTTT. Translated: CASARRKLFF.

The chain is built from TRBV6-5 and TRBJ1-3; D is unclear. CDR1 is MNHEY, CDR2 SVGAGI, per germline. The CDR3 loop spans 15 amino acids. V lost 2 bases and J lost 0, with 8 bases in between. CDR3 loop: CASSYDWSSGNTIYF. The CDR3, as DNA: TGTGCCAGCAGTTACGACTGGAGCTCTGGAAACACCATATATTTT.